This TCR beta chain was captured in a study of spatial heterogeneity in lung cancer (dated by TCRdb to the late 2010s). Context from the whole study: Beta-chain transcripts were consistently detected in greater numbers than alpha-chain transcripts, which likely reflects a higher abundance of beta-chain transcripts. In the raw uncorrected reads, each unique combination of TCR and UMI appeared on average more than ten times. In non-small cell lung cancer, the study quantitatively compared TCR alpha and beta repertoires across several tumor regions, matched nontumor lung, and blood. Nonsynonymous mutation counts, determined by whole-exome sequencing of tumor tissue, were related to TCR repertoire features. At surgery, both alpha and beta chains were TCR-sequenced in about 200 tumor regions, approximately 64 matched nontumor lung samples and some 60 PBMC samples. In tumor regions, TCR transcript counts showed a strong correlation with a T cell transcriptional module score from matched bulk RNA-seq.

The full study reports these points: Counts of ubiquitous and regional expanded TCRs correlated with counts of ubiquitous and regional nonsynonymous mutations, respectively. A correlation was observed between the number of expanded intratumoral alpha and beta TCRs and the tumor nonsynonymous mutation count. Additional single-cell paired TCR alpha and beta sequencing was considered necessary to confirm, at a functional level, the hypothesis that regional TCRs recognize regional mutations. TCR-seq coverage of tumor T cells was estimated at only approximately 7% for alpha chains and 11% to 15% for beta chains.

This clonotype was picked up many times. Its antigen target is currently unknown. The input lacks base qualities; no much larger clone sits a single base away. The meaning of the sample's time point label: sample taken at primary tumor resection. Samples were obtained from approximately 70 patients with early-stage, untreated non-small cell lung cancer from the lung TRACERx cohort. TCR sequencing used whole RNA extracted from tumor and nontumor lung tissue, or from cryopreserved PBMC samples, without cell sorting. Only patients with enough RNA available from two or more tumor regions were chosen for TCR sequencing. Tumor and adjacent nontumor lung specimens were reviewed by a lung pathologist before selection. Reading from cysteine to phenylalanine, the CDR3 counts 16 amino acids. Just the 48-base CDR3 DNA is kept, in frame starting at base 1. Taken from the germline V gene, the CDR1 and CDR2 loops are KGHDR and SFDVKD. V is clipped by 4 bases and J by 6 bases, and the sequence between their germline boundaries is 19 bases long.

The protocol used for the library was 5' RACE. For sequencing, a NextSeq 500 was employed. The TCR library protocol attached a unique molecular identifier to each TCR cDNA molecule to allow correction of PCR and sequencing errors. Under the source paper's analysis protocol: TCR identification, UMI-based error correction and CDR3 extraction were all carried out with Decombinator tools. Expanded TCRs were defined as those above a frequency of 2 per 1,000, corresponding to the top 1% of the tumor frequency distribution. Expanded tumor TCRs were classed as regional if statistically deemed absent (corrected P<0.05) from at least one tumor region, otherwise ubiquitous. Rényi diversity was computed with the R vegan package after subsampling each repertoire 100 times to 5,000 TCRs. CDR3 similarity networks were built from amino acid triplet string-kernel similarity, with CDR3s being connected when pairwise similarity was above 0.82. TCRdb reprocessing: public reads trimmed at Q25 with fastp, clones called with MiXCR, in-frame beta chains kept. All rows with the same CDR3 protein become a single entry with the most common DNA and genes. The V and J calls here are based on TCRdb, not the publication. For this sample the table gives 14,000 or so distinct CDR3 sequences, of which 4.7% were detected only once. The ten biggest clones cover about 18% of the sample.

Sequenced material: lung tumor tissue, taken at surgery. The chain joins TRBV24-1 to TRBJ2-3, with an unclear D gene assignment. The clonotype comes from a female donor with early-stage non-small cell lung cancer. The CDR3 region: CATSDPLVSSRDTQYF. The DNA is as follows: TGTGCCACCAGTGACCCGCTCGTCTCCTCCAGGGATACGCAGTATTTT.